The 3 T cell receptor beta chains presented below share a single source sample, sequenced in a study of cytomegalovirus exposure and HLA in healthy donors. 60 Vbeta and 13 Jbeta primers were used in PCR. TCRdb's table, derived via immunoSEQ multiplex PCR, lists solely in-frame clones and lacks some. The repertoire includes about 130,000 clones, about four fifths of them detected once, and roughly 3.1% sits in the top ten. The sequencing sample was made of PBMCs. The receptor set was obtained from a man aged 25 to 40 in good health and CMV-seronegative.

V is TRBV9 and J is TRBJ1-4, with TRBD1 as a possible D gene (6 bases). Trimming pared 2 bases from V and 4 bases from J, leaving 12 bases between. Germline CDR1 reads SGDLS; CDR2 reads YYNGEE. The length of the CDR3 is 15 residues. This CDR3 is CASSVTDRNNEKLFF. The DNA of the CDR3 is TGTGCCAGCAGCGTGACCGACAGGAATAATGAAAAACTGTTTTTT.

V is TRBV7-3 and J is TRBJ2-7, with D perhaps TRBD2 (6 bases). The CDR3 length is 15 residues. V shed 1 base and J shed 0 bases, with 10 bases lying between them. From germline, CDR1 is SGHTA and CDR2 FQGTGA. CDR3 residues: CASSLNGGASYEQYF. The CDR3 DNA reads TGTGCCAGCAGCTTAAACGGCGGGGCCTCCTACGAGCAGTACTTC.

The CDR3 is CASSFLRDRGNTEAFF. The CDR3 DNA sequence: TGTGCCAGCAGTTTCCTCCGGGACAGGGGTAACACTGAAGCTTTCTTT. This sequence joins TRBV27 and TRBJ1-1; 10 bases match TRBD1. The CDR3 totals 16 residues. V lost 3 bases and J lost 2; bases outside the gene matches: 6. CDR1 and CDR2 (germline): MNHEY, SMNVEV (reference sequence).